This T cell receptor (beta chain) was captured in a study of T cell repertoires in cytomegalovirus infection. Study details: Based on public TCR beta signatures, there were indications of CMV infection and of a matching HLA type.

TCRdb analysed the reads with MiXCR anew, one entry per CDR3 protein. The table has nearly 450,000 distinct CDR3 sequences, 31% seen once; the top ten hold roughly an eighth. The J segment lost 7 bases and the V segment lost 2 bases, leaving 7 bases of the junction unmatched. The CDR3 totals 15 residues. Germline assignment: CDR1 KGHSH and CDR2 LQKENI. The sequencing input was PBMCs. The source is a human donor in good health (CMV status not recorded). Some clones in this sample may be carry-over from other donors' samples. This sequence joins TRBV18 and TRBJ1-1, with 10 bases fitting TRBD1. The CDR3 DNA reads as TGTGCCAGCTCACCAGGGACAGGGGTGGCCCATGAAGCTTTCTTT. This encodes CASSPGTGVAHEAFF.